Given below is one TCR beta chain in context. What it binds is not known. This specimen comes from a study of shared clonotypes between healthy human individuals. Data came from immunoSEQ multiplex PCR; TCRdb stores just in-frame clones and leaves some out. The profile shows about 300,000 clones, roughly 70% of them singletons. Overall study results and limits: Among non-shared clonotypes, generation probabilities were lower than among those shared by all four donors.

The specimen sequenced was memory CD4+ T cells sorted from blood. Noted subset: CD45RA-negative fraction. The clonotype comes from a young man in good health.

The chain's CDR3 is CASSLGFGNTEAFF. The CDR3 bases are TGCGCCAGCAGCTTGGGGTTTGGAAACACTGAAGCTTTCTTT. This rearrangement joins TRBV5-1 to TRBJ1-1; D gene uncertain. The V end lost 0 bases, the J end lost 2 bases, and 8 bases lay between the germline ends. In germline, CDR1 is SGHRS, CDR2 YFSETQ. CDR3 length: 14 residues. Using reference TRBV5-1 and TRBJ1-1 for the parts outside the CDR3, the full variable domain is KAGVTQTPRYLIKTRGQQVTLSCSPISGHRSVSWYQQTPGQGLQFLFEYFSETQRNKGNFPGRFSGRQFSNSRSEMNVSTLELGDSALYLCASSLGFGNTEAFFGQGTRLTVV.